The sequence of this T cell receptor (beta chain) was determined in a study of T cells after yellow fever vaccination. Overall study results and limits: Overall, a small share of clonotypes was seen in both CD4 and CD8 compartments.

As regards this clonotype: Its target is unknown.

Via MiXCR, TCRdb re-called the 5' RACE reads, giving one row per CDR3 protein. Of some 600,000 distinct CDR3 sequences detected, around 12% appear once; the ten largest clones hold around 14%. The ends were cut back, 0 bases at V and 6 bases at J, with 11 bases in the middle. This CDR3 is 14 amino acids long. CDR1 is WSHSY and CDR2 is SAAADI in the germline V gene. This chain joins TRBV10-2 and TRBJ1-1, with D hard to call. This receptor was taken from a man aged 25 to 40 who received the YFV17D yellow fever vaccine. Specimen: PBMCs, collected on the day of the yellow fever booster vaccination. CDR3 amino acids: CASSESTWGSEAFF. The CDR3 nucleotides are TGCGCCAGCAGTGAGTCGACATGGGGATCTGAAGCTTTCTTT.